A selection of T cell receptor beta chains follows, all from one sample in a study of molecular identifiers for immune sequencing clone quantification. TCRdb called the PCR reads again in MiXCR, with one record for every CDR3 protein. This sample has about 510,000 distinct CDR3 sequences, with roughly 23% found just once. Sample: naive CD8+ T cells from blood, with Jurkat cell RNA spiked in. The receptor source for this set is a human donor in good health. Some libraries in this study had Jurkat cell RNA spiked in. Each CDR3 is given with its conserved first and last residue. The D gene is left open where the match is weak. Clone size is given for some rows only: seen once, a few or many times, or a class if the clone is expanded.

V	size	D	J	DNA	CDR3
TRBV7-6	many	NA	TRBJ1-1	TGTGCCAGCAGCTCGTACCTGAACACTGAAGCTTTCTTT	CASSSYLNTEAFF
TRBV28	once	TRBD1	TRBJ2-5	TGTGCCAGCCACACCCGGGACAGGGTCCTGGAGACCCAGTACTTC	CASHTRDRVLETQYF
TRBV27	few	NA	TRBJ2-5	TGTGCCAGCAGTTCTACCTGGGTTGAGACCCAGTACTTC	CASSSTWVETQYF
TRBV7-9	NA	TRBD1	TRBJ1-1	TGTGCCAGCAGCCCGACAGGGATCGACACTGAAGCTTTCTTT	CASSPTGIDTEAFF
TRBV24-1	many	NA	TRBJ2-3	TGTGCCACCAGTGATTCGACCCTTATGGCCACAGATACGCAGTATTTT	CATSDSTLMATDTQYF
TRBV19	many	NA	TRBJ1-1	TGTGCCAGTAGTATTAAGACAGCAAATGAAGCTTTCTTT	CASSIKTANEAFF
TRBV28	NA	TRBD1	TRBJ1-1	TGTGCCAGCAGGTCGACAGGGGGCGCATACACTGAAGCTTTCTTT	CASRSTGGAYTEAFF
TRBV29-1	many	TRBD1	TRBJ1-1	TGCAGCGGGGGGGGGACAGACGGCACTGAAGCTTTCTTT	CSGGGTDGTEAFF
TRBV5-1	NA	NA	TRBJ1-1	TGCGCCAGCAGCTGGAGCCAGGACGGGAACACTGAAGCTTTCTTT	CASSWSQDGNTEAFF
TRBV5-1	many	NA	TRBJ2-3	TGCGCCAGCAGCTTGGTTGCGGGGCGGGCAGATACGCAGTATTTT	CASSLVAGRADTQYF
TRBV2	many	TRBD1	TRBJ2-3	TGTGCCAGCAGTGTCGAGACAGGGGCGATCACAGATACGCAGTATTTT	CASSVETGAITDTQYF